This section outlines one TCR beta chain sequence together with its context. The CDR3 extends over 15 amino acids. With 2 bases removed from V and 0 bases from J, the gap between germline ends came to 12 bases. Looked up from germline, CDR1 is SQVTM and CDR2 is ANQGSEA. This specimen belongs to a study of T cell changes during pregnancy in multiple sclerosis. Data came from immunoSEQ multiplex PCR; TCRdb stores just in-frame clones and leaves some out. The sample lists just under 65,000 clones, 90% occurring once. This chain connects TRBV29-1 to TRBJ2-3; D perhaps matches TRBD2 (6 bases). The clonotype comes from a female donor in good health, enrolled as a control in a pregnancy study. The sequencing used peripheral blood, collected in the second trimester of pregnancy. The CDR3 bases are TGCAGCGTTGAAAGTGCGGGGAGTAGCACAGATACGCAGTATTTT. This translates into CSVESAGSSTDTQYF.